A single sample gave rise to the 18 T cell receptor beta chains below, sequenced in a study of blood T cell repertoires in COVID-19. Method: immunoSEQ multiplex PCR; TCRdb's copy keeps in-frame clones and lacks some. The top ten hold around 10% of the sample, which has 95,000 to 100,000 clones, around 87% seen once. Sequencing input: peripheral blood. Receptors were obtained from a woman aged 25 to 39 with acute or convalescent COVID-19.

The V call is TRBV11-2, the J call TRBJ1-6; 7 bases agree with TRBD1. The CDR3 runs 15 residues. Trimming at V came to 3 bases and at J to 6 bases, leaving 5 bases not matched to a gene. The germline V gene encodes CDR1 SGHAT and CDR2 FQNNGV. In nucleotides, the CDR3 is TGTGCCAGCAGCTTTAAGGACAGGAGTAATTCACCCCTCCACTTT. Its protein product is CASSFKDRSNSPLHF.

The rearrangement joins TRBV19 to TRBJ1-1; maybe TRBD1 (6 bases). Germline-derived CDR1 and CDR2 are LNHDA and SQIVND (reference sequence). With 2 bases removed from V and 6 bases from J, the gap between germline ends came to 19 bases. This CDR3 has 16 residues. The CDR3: CASSIKGRGAPSEAFF. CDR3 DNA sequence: TGTGCCAGTAGTATAAAGGGGCGGGGGGCCCCCTCTGAAGCTTTCTTT.

DNA of the CDR3: TGTGCCAGCAGCGTCGGGACACCCCTCGCCAATGAGCAGTTCTTC. Amino acid sequence: CASSVGTPLANEQFF. This rearrangement joins TRBV3-1 (or the pseudogene TRBV3-2) to TRBJ2-1; the D gene is possibly TRBD1 (6 bases). The CDR3 totals 15 residues. From germline, CDR1 is LGHDT and CDR2 YNNKEL (reference sequence). Deletions cut 5 bases from V and 6 bases from J, with 17 bases between.

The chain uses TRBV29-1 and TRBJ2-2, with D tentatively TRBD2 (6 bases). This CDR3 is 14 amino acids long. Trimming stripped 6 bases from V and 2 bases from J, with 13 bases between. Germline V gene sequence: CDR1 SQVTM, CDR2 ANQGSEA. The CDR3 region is CSVENGSNTGELFF. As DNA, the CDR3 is TGCAGCGTCGAGAACGGGAGTAACACCGGGGAGCTGTTTTTT.

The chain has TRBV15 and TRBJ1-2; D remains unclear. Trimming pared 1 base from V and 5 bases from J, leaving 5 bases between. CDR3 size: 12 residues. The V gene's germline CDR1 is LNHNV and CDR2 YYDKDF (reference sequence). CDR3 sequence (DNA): TGTGCCACCAGCAGAGGCCAGTATGGCTACACCTTC. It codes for CATSRGQYGYTF.

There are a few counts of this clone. CDR3 loop: CASSIDRYNEQFF. The CDR3 DNA reads TGTGCCAGCAGCATCGACAGATACAATGAGCAGTTCTTC. The J gene is TRBJ2-1, the V gene TRBV3-1 (or the pseudogene TRBV3-2); TRBD1 is a possible D gene (5 bases). This CDR3 is 13 amino acids long. The germline gives CDR1 LGHDT, CDR2 YNNKEL (reference sequence). V lost 5 bases and J 4 bases, leaving 9 bases between the germline ends.

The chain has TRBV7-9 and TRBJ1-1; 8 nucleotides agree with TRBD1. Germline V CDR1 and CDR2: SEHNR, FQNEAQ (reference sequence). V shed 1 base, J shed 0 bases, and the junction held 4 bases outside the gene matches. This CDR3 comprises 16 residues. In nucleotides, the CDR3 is TGTGCCAGCAGCTTAGGACAGGGGATAATGAACACTGAAGCTTTCTTT. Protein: CASSLGQGIMNTEAFF.

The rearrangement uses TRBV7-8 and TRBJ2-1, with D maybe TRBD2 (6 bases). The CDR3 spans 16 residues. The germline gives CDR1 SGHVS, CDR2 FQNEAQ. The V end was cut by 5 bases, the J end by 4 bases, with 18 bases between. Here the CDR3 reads CASSPGPGLSYNEQFF. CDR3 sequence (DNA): TGTGCCAGCAGCCCGGGGCCGGGACTCTCATACAATGAGCAGTTCTTC. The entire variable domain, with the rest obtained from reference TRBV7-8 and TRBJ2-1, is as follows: GAGVSQSPRYKVAKRGQDVALRCDPISGHVSLFWYQQALGQGPEFLTYFQNEAQLDKSGLPSDRFFAERPEGSVSTLKIQRTQQEDSAVYLCASSPGPGLSYNEQFFGPGTRLTVL.

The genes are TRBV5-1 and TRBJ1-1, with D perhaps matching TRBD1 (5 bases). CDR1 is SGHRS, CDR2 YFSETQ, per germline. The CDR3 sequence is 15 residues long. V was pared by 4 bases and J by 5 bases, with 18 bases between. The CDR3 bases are TGCGCCAGCAGCCTGGCAGTAAGGGGAGGGACTGAAGCTTTCTTT. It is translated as CASSLAVRGGTEAFF.

This CDR3 is CATQWVAGNTIYF. The CDR3 DNA reads TGTGCCACACAGTGGGTTGCTGGAAACACCATATATTTT. The chain uses TRBV12-3 or TRBV12-4 and TRBJ1-3; D gene ambiguous. This CDR3 contains 13 residues. Trimming cost V 10 bases and J 2 bases, with 12 bases left between them.

For the CDR3, the DNA is TGTGCCACCAGTGATCCGGGACAGGGGCGGAAACAGCCCCAGCATTTT. Its translation: CATSDPGQGRKQPQHF. The chain recombines TRBV24-1 with TRBJ1-5; 10 nucleotides agree with TRBD1. Germline loops: CDR1 KGHDR, CDR2 SFDVKD. V lost 3 bases to trimming and J lost 7 bases; unmatched junction nucleotides: 8. CDR3 size: 16 residues.

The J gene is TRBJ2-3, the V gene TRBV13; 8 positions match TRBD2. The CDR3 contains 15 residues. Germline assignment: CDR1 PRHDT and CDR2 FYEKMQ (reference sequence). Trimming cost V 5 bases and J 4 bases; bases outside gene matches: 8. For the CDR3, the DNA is TGTGCCAGCAGCCGGGAGGGCAGGCGGGCAGATACGCAGTATTTT. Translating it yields CASSREGRRADTQYF.

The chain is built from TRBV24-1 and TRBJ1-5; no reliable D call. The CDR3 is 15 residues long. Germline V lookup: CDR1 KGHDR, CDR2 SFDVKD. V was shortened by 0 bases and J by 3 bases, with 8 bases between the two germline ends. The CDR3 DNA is TGTGCCACCAGTGATTTGTCGGAGCCCAATCAGCCCCAGCATTTT. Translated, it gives CATSDLSEPNQPQHF.

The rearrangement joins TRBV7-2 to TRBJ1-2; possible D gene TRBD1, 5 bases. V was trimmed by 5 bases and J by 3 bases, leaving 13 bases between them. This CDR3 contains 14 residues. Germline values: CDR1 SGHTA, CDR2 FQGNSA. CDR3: CASSRDWGDYGYTF. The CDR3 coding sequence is TGTGCCAGCAGCAGAGACTGGGGGGACTATGGCTACACCTTC.

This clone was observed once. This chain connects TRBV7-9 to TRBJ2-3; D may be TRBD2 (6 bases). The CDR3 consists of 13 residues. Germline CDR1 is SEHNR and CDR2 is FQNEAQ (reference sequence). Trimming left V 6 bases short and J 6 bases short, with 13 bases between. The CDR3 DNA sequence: TGTGCCAGCAGTTTGGCGGGGTCCGATACGCAGTATTTT. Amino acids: CASSLAGSDTQYF.

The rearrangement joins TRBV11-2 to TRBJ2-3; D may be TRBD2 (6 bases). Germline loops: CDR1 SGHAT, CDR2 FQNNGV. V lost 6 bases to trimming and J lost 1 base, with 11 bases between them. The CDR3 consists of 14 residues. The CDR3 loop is CASSSGGGTDTQYF. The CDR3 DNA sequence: TGTGCCAGCAGTTCCGGCGGGGGCACAGATACGCAGTATTTT.

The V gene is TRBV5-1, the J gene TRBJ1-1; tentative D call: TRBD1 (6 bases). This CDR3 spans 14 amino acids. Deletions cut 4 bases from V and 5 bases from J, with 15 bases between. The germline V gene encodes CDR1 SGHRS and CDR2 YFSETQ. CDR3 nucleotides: TGCGCCAGCAGCCCCCAAGGGGGAGAGACTGAAGCTTTCTTT. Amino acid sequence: CASSPQGGETEAFF.

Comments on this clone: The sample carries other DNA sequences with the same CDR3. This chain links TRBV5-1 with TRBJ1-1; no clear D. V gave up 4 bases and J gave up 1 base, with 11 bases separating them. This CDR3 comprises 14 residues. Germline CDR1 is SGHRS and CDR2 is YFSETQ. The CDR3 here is CASSLGSTNTEAFF. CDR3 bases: TGCGCCAGCAGCCTCGGGTCAACGAACACTGAAGCTTTCTTT.